This T cell receptor beta chain was sequenced in a study of T-cell memory formation after mild COVID-19. The CDR3 sequence is 16 residues long. Germline loops: CDR1 SEHNR, CDR2 FQNEAQ (reference sequence). The trim removed 5 bases at V and 0 bases at J, leaving 4 bases unmatched. Notes on the study in general: Mainly in CM and EM were contracting CD4+ clones; CD8+ were in EMRA.

TCRdb redid the calling of the 5' RACE reads with MiXCR, one entry per CDR3 protein. The data show under 200,000 distinct CDR3 sequences, 11% seen once. A remark on this clonotype: Its antigen is currently unknown.

The V gene is TRBV7-9, the J gene TRBJ2-3; TRBD2 agrees at 11 bases. Sequencing input: PBMCs or a T cell subset sorted from them (not recorded which). The sequence came from a man aged 18 to 30 who had mild COVID-19 (a few samples of this study predate the infection). Cell type and time point are not known. CDR3 coding DNA: TGTGCCAGCAGCCCGGGACTAGCGGCGAGCACAGATACGCAGTATTTT. It codes for CASSPGLAASTDTQYF.